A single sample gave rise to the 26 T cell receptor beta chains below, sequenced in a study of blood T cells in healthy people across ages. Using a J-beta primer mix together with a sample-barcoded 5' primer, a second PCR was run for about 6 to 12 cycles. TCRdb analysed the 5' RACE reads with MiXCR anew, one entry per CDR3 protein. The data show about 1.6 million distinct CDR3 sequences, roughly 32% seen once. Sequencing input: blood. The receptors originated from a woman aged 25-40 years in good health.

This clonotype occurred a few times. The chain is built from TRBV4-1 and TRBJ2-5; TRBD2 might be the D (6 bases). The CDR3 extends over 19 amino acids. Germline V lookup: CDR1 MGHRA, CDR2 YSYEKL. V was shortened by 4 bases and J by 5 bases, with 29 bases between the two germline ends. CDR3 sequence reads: CASSPYHLEGPTDGETQYF. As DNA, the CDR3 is TGCGCCAGCAGCCCATATCACCTGGAGGGGCCTACCGACGGGGAGACCCAGTACTTC.

The CDR3: CASSLVQGMGEQYF. In DNA form, the CDR3 reads TGTGCCAGCAGCTTGGTCCAGGGGATGGGCGAGCAGTACTTC. The chain recombines TRBV5-4 with TRBJ2-7; D is possibly TRBD1 (6 bases). CDR3 size: 14 residues. Germline CDR1 reads SGHNT; CDR2 reads YYREEE (reference sequence). Trimming removed 0 bases from V and 6 bases from J, with 13 bases in between.

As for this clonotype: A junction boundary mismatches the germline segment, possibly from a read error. The CDR3 bases are TGCAGAGCTAGTTGGGGGGCCGAGCAGTACTTC. Its protein product is CRASWGAEQYF. This chain connects TRBV20-1 to TRBJ2-5, with D tentatively TRBD1 or TRBD2 (6 bases each). The J call may be incorrect, as the DNA end agrees better with TRBJ2-7. Germline loops: CDR1 DFQATT, CDR2 SNEGSKA (reference sequence). This CDR3 comprises 11 residues.

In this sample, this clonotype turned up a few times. The CDR3 nucleotides read TGTGCCAGCAGCCCCGGTCGGGGGATCGGGACCCAGTACTTC. Translating gives CASSPGRGIGTQYF. The chain carries TRBV7-9 and TRBJ2-5; possibly TRBD2 for D (6 bases). V shed 5 bases and J shed 7 bases, with 17 bases lying between them. This CDR3 spans 14 amino acids. The germline CDR1 and CDR2 sequences are SEHNR and FQNEAQ (reference sequence). The complete variable domain, with remaining parts taken from reference TRBV7-9 and TRBJ2-5, reads DTGVSQNPRHKITKRGQNVTFRCDPISEHNRLYWYRQTLGQGPEFLTYFQNEAQLEKSRLLSDRFSAERPKGSFSTLEIQRTEQGDSAMYLCASSPGRGIGTQYFGPGTRLLVL.

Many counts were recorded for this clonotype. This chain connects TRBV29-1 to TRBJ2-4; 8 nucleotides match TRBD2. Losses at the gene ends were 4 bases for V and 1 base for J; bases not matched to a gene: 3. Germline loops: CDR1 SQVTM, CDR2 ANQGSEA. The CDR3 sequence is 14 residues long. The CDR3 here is CSVALAGAKNIQYF. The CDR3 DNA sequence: TGCAGCGTTGCCCTAGCGGGTGCCAAAAACATTCAGTACTTC.

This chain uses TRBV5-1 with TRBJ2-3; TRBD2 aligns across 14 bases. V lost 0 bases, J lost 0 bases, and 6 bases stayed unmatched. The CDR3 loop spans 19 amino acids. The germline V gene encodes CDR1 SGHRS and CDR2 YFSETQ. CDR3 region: CASSLAGGLAGGSTDTQYF. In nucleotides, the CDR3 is TGCGCCAGCAGCTTGGCCGGCGGACTAGCGGGAGGTAGCACAGATACGCAGTATTTT.

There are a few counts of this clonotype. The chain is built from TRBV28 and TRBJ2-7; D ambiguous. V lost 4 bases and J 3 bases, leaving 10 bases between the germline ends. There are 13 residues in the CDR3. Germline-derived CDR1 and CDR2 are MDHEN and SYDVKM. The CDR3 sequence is CASSSPWIYEQYF. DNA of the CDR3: TGTGCCAGCAGTTCCCCGTGGATCTACGAGCAGTACTTC.

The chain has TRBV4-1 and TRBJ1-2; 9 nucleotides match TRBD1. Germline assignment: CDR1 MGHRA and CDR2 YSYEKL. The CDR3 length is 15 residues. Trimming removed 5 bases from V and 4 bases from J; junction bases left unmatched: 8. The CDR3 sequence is CASSAGTGISYGYTF. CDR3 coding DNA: TGCGCCAGCAGCGCCGGGACAGGGATAAGCTATGGCTACACCTTC.

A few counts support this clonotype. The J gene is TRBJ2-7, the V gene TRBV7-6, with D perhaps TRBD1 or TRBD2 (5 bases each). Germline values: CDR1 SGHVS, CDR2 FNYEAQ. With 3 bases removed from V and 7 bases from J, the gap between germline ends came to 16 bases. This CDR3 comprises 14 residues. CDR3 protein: CASSLGRDGLEQYF. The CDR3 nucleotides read TGTGCCAGCAGCTTGGGTCGGGACGGCCTAGAGCAGTACTTC.

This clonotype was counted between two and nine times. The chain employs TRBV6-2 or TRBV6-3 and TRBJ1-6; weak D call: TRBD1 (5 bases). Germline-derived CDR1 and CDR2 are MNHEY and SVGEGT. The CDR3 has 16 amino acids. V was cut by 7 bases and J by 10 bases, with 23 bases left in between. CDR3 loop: CASTYRGAAVRSPLHF. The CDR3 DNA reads TGTGCCAGCACCTATCGAGGGGCCGCGGTTCGGTCACCCCTCCACTTT.

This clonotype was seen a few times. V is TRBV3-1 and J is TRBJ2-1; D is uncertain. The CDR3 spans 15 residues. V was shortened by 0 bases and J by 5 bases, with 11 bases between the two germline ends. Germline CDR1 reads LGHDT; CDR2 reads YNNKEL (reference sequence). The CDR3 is CASSQEPSPHNEQFF. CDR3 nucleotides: TGTGCCAGCAGCCAAGAACCAAGTCCCCACAATGAGCAGTTCTTC.

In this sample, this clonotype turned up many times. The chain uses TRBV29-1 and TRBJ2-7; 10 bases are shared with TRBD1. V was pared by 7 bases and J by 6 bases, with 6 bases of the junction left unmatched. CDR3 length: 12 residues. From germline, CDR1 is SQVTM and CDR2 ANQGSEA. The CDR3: CSGGQGNGEQYF. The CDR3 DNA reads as TGCAGCGGGGGACAGGGGAACGGCGAGCAGTACTTC.

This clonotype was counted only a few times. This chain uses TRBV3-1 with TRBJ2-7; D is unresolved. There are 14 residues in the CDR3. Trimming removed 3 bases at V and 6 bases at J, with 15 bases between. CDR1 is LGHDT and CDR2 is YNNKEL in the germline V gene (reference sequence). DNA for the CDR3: TGTGCCAGCAGCCACCTTGGGCCCGAATCCGAGCAGTACTTC. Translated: CASSHLGPESEQYF.

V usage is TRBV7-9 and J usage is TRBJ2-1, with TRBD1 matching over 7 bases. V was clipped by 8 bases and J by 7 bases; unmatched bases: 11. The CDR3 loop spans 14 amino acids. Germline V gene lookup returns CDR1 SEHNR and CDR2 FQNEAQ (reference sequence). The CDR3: CASEATGIVNEQFF. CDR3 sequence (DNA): TGTGCCAGCGAGGCGACAGGGATAGTAAATGAGCAGTTCTTC.

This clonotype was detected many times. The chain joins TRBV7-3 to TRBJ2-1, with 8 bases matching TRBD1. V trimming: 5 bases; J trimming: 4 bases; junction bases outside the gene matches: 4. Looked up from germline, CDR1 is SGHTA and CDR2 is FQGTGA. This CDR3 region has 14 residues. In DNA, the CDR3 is TGTGCCAGCAGCCCGGACAGGGCGTACAATGAGCAGTTCTTC. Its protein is CASSPDRAYNEQFF.

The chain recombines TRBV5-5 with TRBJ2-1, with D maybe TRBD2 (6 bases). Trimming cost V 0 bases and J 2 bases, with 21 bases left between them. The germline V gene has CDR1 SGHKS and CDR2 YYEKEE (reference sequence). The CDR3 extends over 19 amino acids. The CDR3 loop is CASSLAGGVGGSTYNEQFF. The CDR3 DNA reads TGTGCCAGCAGCTTGGCCGGAGGGGTTGGAGGTTCCACCTACAATGAGCAGTTCTTC.

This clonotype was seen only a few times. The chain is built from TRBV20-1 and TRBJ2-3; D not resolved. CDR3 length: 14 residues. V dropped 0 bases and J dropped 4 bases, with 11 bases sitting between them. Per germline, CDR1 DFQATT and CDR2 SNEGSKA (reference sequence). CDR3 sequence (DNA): TGCAGTGCTAGAGATCCGCGATTTGCAGATACGCAGTATTTT. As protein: CSARDPRFADTQYF.

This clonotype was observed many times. Here the CDR3 reads CAWSSNTRIGTDTQYF. The CDR3 DNA reads as TGTGCCTGGAGTTCTAATACAAGGATCGGCACAGATACGCAGTATTTT. The chain links TRBV30 to TRBJ2-3, with no clear D. The CDR3 runs to 16 residues. The germline gives CDR1 GTSNPN, CDR2 SVGIG (reference sequence). The V end was cut by 2 bases, the J end by 1 base, with 16 bases between.

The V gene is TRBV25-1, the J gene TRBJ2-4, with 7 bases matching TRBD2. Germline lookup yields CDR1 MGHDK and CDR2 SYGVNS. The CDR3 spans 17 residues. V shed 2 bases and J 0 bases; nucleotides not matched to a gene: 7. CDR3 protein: CASSEPSGKLAKNIQYF. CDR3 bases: TGTGCCAGCAGTGAACCGAGCGGGAAACTAGCCAAAAACATTCAGTACTTC.

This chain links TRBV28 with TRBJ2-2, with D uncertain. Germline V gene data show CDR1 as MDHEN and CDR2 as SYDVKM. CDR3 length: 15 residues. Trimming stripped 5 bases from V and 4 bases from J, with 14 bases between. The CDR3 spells CASSLAVVGTGELFF. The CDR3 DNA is TGTGCCAGCAGTCTGGCGGTAGTCGGCACCGGGGAGCTGTTTTTT.

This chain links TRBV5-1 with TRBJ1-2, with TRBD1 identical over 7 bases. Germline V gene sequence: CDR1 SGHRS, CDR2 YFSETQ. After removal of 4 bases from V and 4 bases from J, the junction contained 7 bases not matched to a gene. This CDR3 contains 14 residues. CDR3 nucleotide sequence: TGCGCCAGCAGCAGGGACAGAAAGGTCTATGGCTACACCTTC. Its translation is CASSRDRKVYGYTF.

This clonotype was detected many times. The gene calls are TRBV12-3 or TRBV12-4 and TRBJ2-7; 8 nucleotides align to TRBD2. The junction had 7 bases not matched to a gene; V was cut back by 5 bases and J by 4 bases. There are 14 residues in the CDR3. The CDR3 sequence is CASSPSAGGYEQYF. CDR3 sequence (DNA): TGTGCCAGCAGTCCTTCTGCGGGAGGTTACGAGCAGTACTTC.

Here the CDR3 reads CSASPYRPGLAGGPGTDTQYF. The CDR3 DNA reads as TGCAGTGCTAGCCCCTATCGCCCGGGACTAGCGGGAGGGCCCGGCACAGATACGCAGTATTTT. The V call is TRBV20-1, the J call TRBJ2-3; TRBD2 matches at 16 bases. CDR1 and CDR2 from the germline V gene are DFQATT and SNEGSKA (reference sequence). The CDR3 has 21 residues. Losses at the gene ends were 3 bases for V and 1 base for J; bases not matched to a gene: 16.

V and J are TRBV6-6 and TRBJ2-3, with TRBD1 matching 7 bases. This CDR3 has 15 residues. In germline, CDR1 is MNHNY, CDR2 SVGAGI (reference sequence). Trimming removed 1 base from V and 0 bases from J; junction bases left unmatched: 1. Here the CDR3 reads CASSYYRGSTDTQYF. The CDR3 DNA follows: TGTGCCAGCAGTTACTACAGGGGCAGCACAGATACGCAGTATTTT.

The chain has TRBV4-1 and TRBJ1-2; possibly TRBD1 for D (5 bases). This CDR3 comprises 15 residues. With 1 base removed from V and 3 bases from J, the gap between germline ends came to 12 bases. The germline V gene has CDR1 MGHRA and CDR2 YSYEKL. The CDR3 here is CASSQVVETDYGYTF. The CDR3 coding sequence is TGCGCCAGCAGCCAAGTGGTTGAGACAGACTATGGCTACACCTTC.

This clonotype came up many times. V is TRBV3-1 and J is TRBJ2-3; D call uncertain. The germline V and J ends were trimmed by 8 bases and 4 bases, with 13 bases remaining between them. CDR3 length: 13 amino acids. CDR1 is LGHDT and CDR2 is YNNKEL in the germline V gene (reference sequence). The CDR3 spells CASGYTEPDTQYF. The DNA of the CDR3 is TGTGCCAGCGGATACACTGAGCCAGATACGCAGTATTTT.